This T cell receptor beta chain was recorded in a study of T cells in Graves' hyperthyroidism and ophthalmopathy. In its sample, this clonotype was seen a few times. The source material, RNA transcripts, was used to amplify TCR beta CDR3 regions. The study used the HTBI primer set for a first-round RT-PCR of the TCR CDR3. One entry per CDR3 protein results from TCRdb running MiXCR on the multiplex PCR reads. The repertoire consists of around 800,000 distinct CDR3 sequences, with around 39% occurring once and the leading ten covering 8.9%. From germline, CDR1 is ENHRY and CDR2 SYGVKD. Germline trimming cut 10 bases from V and 6 bases from J; bases unmatched to any gene: 12. The CDR3 is 14 residues long. Any patient presenting with uncontrolled infection, other autoimmune disease, pregnancy or lactation was left out.

Specimen: blood. The source of this sequence is a man between 18 and 35 years old with Graves' hyperthyroidism. The chain is built from TRBV10-3 and TRBJ2-7; 10 bases fit TRBD2. The CDR3 sequence: CASRSSSGSGEQYF. CDR3 in DNA: TGTGCCAGCAGATCATCTAGCGGGAGTGGCGAGCAGTACTTC.